A single sample is the source of the 10 T cell receptor beta chains below, sequenced in a study of T cells in Graves' hyperthyroidism and ophthalmopathy (dated by TCRdb to about 2019). The library was built by means of multiplex PCR. The data were produced on an Illumina HiSeq 2000. The TCR beta CDR3 regions were amplified from RNA transcripts. The first round of RT-PCR for the TCR CDR3 was performed with the HTBI primer set and the Qiagen OneStep RT-PCR kit. In-frame beta chains were kept once TCRdb had trimmed the public reads at Q25 with fastp and called clones with MiXCR. Each entry merges the rows of one CDR3 protein and shows their most common DNA and genes. The sample table contains approximately 590,000 distinct CDR3 sequences; only one count was recorded for roughly 50% of them. The top ten clones comprise 6.5% to 9% of the sample. What was sequenced was peripheral blood or thyroid tissue (not recorded which). These receptors originate from a woman younger than 35 with Graves' hyperthyroidism. Donor details come from another sample of the same person, matched by shared clones.

The sample holds a few counts of this clonotype. The rearrangement links TRBV19 to TRBJ2-7, with D perhaps TRBD2 (6 bases). CDR1 is LNHDA and CDR2 is SQIVND in the germline V gene (reference sequence). V lost 8 bases and J lost 2, with 13 bases in between. The CDR3 is made up of 13 amino acids. The CDR3 DNA follows: TGTGCCAGTGCCGGCCTAGCGCCCTACGAGCAGTACTTC. It specifies CASAGLAPYEQYF.

In this sample, this clonotype turned up many times. The rearrangement links TRBV2 to TRBJ1-5; D may be TRBD1 (5 bases). The CDR3 totals 14 residues. With 6 bases removed from V and 0 bases from J, the gap between germline ends came to 9 bases. Germline V lookup: CDR1 SNHLY, CDR2 FYNNEI. The CDR3 coding sequence is TGTGCCAGCAGGGGGCTATATAGCAATCAGCCCCAGCATTTT. It yields the protein CASRGLYSNQPQHF.

This chain connects TRBV7-2 to TRBJ2-5; 8 bases align to TRBD1. Germline CDR1 is SGHTA and CDR2 is FQGNSA. CDR3 length: 14 amino acids. The V gene end was trimmed by 3 bases and the J gene end by 5 bases; junction bases not matched to a gene: 5. CDR3 nucleotide sequence: TGTGCCAGCAGCTTCGGACAGGGATCGGAGACCCAGTACTTC. Protein: CASSFGQGSETQYF.

This clonotype was observed a few times. CDR3 loop: CASSPDYNTGELFF. As DNA, the CDR3 is TGTGCCAGTAGCCCGGACTACAACACCGGGGAGCTGTTTTTT. This chain links TRBV19 with TRBJ2-2; D might be TRBD2 (6 bases). The V end was cut by 6 bases, the J end by 2 bases, with 10 bases between. Per germline, CDR1 LNHDA and CDR2 SQIVND (reference sequence). This CDR3 contains 14 residues.

This clonotype occurred a few times. The chain employs TRBV25-1 and TRBJ1-6; no reliable D call. V shed 5 bases and J shed 0 bases, with 11 bases lying between them. This CDR3 is built from 16 residues. The germline V gene has CDR1 MGHDK and CDR2 SYGVNS. For the CDR3, the DNA is TGTGCCAGCAGTTACGCGGAGAGCTCCTATAATTCACCCCTCCACTTT. It encodes CASSYAESSYNSPLHF. Based on the CDR3 plus reference TRBV25-1 and TRBJ1-6, the full variable domain is EADIYQTPRYLVIGTGKKITLECSQTMGHDKMYWYQQDPGMELHLIHYSYGVNSTEKGDLSSESTVSRIRTEHFPLTLESARPSHTSQYLCASSYAESSYNSPLHFGNGTRLTVT.

This chain links TRBV7-9 with TRBJ1-2; a weak D match, TRBD1 (5 bases). Trimming removed 2 bases at V and 2 bases at J, with 12 bases between. Germline loops: CDR1 SEHNR, CDR2 FQNEAQ (reference sequence). The length of the CDR3 is 15 residues. This CDR3 is CASSLFGTVNYGYTF. The CDR3 DNA reads as TGTGCCAGCAGCTTATTTGGGACGGTAAACTATGGCTACACCTTC.

This clonotype was seen a handful of times. The chain employs TRBV19 and TRBJ1-4; 7 bases agree with TRBD1. Germline V lookup: CDR1 LNHDA, CDR2 SQIVND (reference sequence). With V trimmed by 5 bases and J by 4 bases, 4 bases remained unmatched. The CDR3 consists of 14 residues. Here the CDR3 DNA reads TGTGCCAGTAGTGAGACAGGGTTTAATGAAAAACTGTTTTTT. It yields the protein CASSETGFNEKLFF.

V is TRBV10-3 and J is TRBJ1-2, with D perhaps matching TRBD1 (6 bases). Germline V CDR1 and CDR2: ENHRY, SYGVKD. This CDR3 has 13 amino acids. V lost 3 bases and J lost 8, with 13 bases in between. The CDR3 DNA reads as TGTGCCATCAGTGACCGGGACACCTCGGGCTACACCTTC. Translation: CAISDRDTSGYTF.

The rearrangement uses TRBV19 and TRBJ1-5, with D possibly TRBD1 on 5 matching bases. The CDR3 spans 15 residues. V gave up 6 bases and J gave up 3 bases, with 15 bases separating them. Germline V CDR1 and CDR2: LNHDA, SQIVND (reference sequence). This CDR3 reads CASRPLRALNQPQHF. Written as DNA, the CDR3 is TGTGCCAGTAGACCCCTCAGGGCCCTCAATCAGCCCCAGCATTTT.

The chain employs TRBV9 and TRBJ1-1, with 7 bases identical to TRBD1. Germline CDR1 SGDLS, CDR2 YYNGEE. The CDR3 has 15 residues. V dropped 5 bases and J dropped 6; count of bases not matched to a gene: 13. CDR3 coding DNA: TGTGCCAGCAGTGACAGGGTGGGGGGGAGGCCTGAAGCTTTCTTT. Amino acids: CASSDRVGGRPEAFF.